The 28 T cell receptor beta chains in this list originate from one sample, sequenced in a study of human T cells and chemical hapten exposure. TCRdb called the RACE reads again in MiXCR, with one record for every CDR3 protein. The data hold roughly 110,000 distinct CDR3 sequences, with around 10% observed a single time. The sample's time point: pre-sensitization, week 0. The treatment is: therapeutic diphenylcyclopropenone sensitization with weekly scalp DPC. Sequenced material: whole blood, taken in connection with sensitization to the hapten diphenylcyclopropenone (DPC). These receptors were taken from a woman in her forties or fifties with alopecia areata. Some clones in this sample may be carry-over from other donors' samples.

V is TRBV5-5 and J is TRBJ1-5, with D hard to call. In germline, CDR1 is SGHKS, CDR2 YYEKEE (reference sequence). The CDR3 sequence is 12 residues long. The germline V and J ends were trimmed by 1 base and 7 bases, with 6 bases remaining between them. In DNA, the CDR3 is TGTGCCAGCAGCTTGCACAACCAGCCCCAGCATTTT. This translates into CASSLHNQPQHF.

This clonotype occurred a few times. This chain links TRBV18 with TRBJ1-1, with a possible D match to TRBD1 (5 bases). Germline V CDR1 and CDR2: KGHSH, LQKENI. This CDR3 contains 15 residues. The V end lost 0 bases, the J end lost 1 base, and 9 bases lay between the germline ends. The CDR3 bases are TGTGCCAGCTCACCACCCGCAGGGTCGAACACTGAAGCTTTCTTT. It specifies CASSPPAGSNTEAFF. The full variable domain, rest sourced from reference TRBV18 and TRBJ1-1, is NAGVMQNPRHLVRRRGQEARLRCSPMKGHSHVYWYRQLPEEGLKFMVYLQKENIIDESGMPKERFSAEFPKEGPSILRIQQVVRGDSAAYFCASSPPAGSNTEAFFGQGTRLTVV.

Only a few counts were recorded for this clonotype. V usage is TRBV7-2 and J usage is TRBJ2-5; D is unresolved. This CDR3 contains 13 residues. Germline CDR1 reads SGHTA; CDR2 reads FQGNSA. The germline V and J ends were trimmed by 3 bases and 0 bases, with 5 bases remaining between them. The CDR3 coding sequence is TGTGCCAGCAGCTTCAGGTACCAAGAGACCCAGTACTTC. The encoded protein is CASSFRYQETQYF.

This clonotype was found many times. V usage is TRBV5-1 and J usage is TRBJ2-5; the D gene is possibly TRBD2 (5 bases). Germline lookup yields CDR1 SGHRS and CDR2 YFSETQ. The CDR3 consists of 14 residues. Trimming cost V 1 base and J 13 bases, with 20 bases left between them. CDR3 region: CASSLSRSGQEGYF. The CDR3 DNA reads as TGCGCCAGCAGCTTGTCCAGGAGCGGCCAAGAGGGGTACTTC.

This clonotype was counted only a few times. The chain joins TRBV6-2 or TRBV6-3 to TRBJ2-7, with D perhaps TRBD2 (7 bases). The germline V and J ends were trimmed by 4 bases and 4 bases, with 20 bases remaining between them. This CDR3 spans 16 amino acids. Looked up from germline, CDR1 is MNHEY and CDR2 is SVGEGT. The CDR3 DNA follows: TGTGCCAGCAGTTCTGCGGGGGCGTATCTCCCTTACGAGCAGTACTTC. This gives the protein CASSSAGAYLPYEQYF.

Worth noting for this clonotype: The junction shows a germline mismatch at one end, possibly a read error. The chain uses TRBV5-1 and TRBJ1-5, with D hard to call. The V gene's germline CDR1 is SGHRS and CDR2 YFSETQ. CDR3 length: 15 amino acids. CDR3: CASILTRQINQPQHF. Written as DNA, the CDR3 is TGCGCCAGCATCTTGACCCGGCAGATCAATCAGCCCCAGCATTTT.

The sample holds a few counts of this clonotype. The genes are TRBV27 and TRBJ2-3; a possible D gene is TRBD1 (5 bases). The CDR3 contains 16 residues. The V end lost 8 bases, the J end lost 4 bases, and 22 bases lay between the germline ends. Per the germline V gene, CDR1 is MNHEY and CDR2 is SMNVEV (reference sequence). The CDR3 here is CASRPAGFWVPDTQYF. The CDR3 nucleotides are TGTGCCAGCCGCCCTGCAGGGTTCTGGGTCCCAGATACGCAGTATTTT.

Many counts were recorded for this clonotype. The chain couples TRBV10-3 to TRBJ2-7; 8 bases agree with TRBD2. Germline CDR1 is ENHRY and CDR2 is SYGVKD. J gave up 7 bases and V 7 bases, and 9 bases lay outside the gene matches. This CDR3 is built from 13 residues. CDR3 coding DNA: TGTGCCATCAACCCGGGAGGGTCTTATGAGCAGTACTTC. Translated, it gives CAINPGGSYEQYF.

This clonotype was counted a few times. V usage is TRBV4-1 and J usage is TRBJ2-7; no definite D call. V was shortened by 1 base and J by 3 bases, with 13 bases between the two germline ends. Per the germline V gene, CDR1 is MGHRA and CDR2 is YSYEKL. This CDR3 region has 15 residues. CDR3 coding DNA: TGCGCCAGCAGCCAAGGGTTTGTGGCAGGCTACGAGCAGTACTTC. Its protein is CASSQGFVAGYEQYF.

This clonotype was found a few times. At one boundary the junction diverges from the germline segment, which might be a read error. The DNA of the CDR3 is TGTGCCAGCAGTTTAGGTTCGAGACAGGTGTCCTTC. Its protein is CASSLGSRQVSF. The gene calls are TRBV28 and TRBJ2-5, with a possible D match to TRBD1 (6 bases). The CDR3 is 12 amino acids. CDR1 is MDHEN, CDR2 SYDVKM, per germline. The entire variable domain, with the rest obtained from reference TRBV28 and TRBJ2-5, is as follows: DVKVTQSSRYLVKRTGEKVFLECVQDMDHENMFWYRQDPGLGLRLIYFSYDVKMKEKGDIPEGYSVSREKKERFSLILESASTNQTSMYLCASSLGSRQVSFGPGTRLLVL.

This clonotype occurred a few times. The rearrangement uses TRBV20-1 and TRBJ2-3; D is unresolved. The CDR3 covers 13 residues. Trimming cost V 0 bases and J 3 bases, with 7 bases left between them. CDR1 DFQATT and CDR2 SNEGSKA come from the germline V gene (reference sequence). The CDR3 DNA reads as TGCAGTGCTAGAGAGGTACCTACAGATACGCAGTATTTT. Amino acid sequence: CSAREVPTDTQYF.

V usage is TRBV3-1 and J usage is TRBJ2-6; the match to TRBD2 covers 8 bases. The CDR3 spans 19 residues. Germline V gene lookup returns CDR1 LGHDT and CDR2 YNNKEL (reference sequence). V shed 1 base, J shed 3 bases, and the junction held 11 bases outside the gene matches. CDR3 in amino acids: CASSQGRLGLVFGANVLTF. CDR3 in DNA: TGTGCCAGCAGCCAAGGGAGGTTGGGACTAGTATTTGGGGCCAACGTCCTGACTTTC.

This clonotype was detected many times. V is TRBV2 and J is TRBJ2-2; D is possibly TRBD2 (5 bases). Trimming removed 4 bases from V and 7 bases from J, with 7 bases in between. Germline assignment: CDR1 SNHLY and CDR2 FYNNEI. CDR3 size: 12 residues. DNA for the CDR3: TGTGCCAGCAGTGGGAGCGGCGGGGAGCTGTTTTTT. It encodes CASSGSGGELFF.

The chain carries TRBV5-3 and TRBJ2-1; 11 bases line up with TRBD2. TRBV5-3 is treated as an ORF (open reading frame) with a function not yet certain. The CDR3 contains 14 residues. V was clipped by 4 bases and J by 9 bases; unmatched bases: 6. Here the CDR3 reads CARSVTSGTAEQFF. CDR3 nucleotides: TGTGCCAGAAGCGTGACTAGCGGGACGGCTGAGCAGTTCTTC.

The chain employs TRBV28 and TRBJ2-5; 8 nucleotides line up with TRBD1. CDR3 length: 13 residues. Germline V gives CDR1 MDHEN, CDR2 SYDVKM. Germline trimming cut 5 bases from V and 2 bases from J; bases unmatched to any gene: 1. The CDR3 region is CASSRTGQETQYF. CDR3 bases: TGTGCCAGCAGTAGGACAGGGCAAGAGACCCAGTACTTC. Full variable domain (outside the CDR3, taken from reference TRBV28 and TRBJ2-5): DVKVTQSSRYLVKRTGEKVFLECVQDMDHENMFWYRQDPGLGLRLIYFSYDVKMKEKGDIPEGYSVSREKKERFSLILESASTNQTSMYLCASSRTGQETQYFGPGTRLLVL.

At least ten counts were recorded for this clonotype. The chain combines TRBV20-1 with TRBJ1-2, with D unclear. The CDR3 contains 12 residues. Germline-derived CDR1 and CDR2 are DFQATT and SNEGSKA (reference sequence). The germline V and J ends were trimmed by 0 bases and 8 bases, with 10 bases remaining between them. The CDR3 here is CSARDFGYGYTF. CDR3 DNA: TGCAGTGCTAGAGATTTCGGGTACGGCTACACCTTC.

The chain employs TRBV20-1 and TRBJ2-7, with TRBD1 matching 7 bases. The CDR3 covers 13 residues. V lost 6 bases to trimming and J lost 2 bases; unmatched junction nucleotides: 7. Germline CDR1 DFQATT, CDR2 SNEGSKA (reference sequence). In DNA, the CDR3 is TGCAGTGCCCCCGGGACAGTCACCTACGAGCAGTACTTC. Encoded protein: CSAPGTVTYEQYF.

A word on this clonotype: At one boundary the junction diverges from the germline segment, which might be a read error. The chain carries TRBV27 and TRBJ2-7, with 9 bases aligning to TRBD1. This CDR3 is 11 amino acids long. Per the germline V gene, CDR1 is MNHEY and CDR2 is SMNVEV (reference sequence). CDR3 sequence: CASSPGQGGFF. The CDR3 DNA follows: TGTGCCAGCAGTCCGGGACAGGGAGGTTTCTTC.

The CDR3 DNA reads as TGTGCCAGCAGTGTGTCGGGCGCAGATACGCAGTATTTT. This codes for CASSVSGADTQYF. This chain links TRBV25-1 with TRBJ2-3; no clear D. The CDR3 consists of 13 residues. Germline assignment: CDR1 MGHDK and CDR2 SYGVNS. The V and J ends lost 4 bases and 4 bases respectively, with 9 bases between them.

This CDR3 reads CASSPNSGRELYNEQFF. The CDR3 DNA sequence: TGCGCCAGCAGCCCAAATAGCGGGAGGGAGTTATACAATGAGCAGTTCTTC. The V gene is TRBV4-1, the J gene TRBJ2-1; 11 nucleotides agree with TRBD2. CDR1 and CDR2 from the germline V gene are MGHRA and YSYEKL. Germline trimming cut 4 bases from V and 4 bases from J; bases unmatched to any gene: 9. The CDR3 extends over 17 amino acids.

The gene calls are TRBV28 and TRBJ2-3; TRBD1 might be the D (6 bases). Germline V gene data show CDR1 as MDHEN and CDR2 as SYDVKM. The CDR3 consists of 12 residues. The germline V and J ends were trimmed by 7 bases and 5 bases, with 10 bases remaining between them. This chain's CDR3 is CASIKQGDTQYF. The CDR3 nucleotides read TGTGCCAGCATCAAACAGGGAGATACGCAGTATTTT.

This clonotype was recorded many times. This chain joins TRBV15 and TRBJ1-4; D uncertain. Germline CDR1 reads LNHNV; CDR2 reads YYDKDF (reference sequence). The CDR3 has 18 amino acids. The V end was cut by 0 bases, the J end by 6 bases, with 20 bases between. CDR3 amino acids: CATSRDPQASSGDEKLFF. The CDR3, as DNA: TGTGCCACCAGCAGAGATCCCCAAGCCTCATCCGGGGATGAAAAACTGTTTTTT.

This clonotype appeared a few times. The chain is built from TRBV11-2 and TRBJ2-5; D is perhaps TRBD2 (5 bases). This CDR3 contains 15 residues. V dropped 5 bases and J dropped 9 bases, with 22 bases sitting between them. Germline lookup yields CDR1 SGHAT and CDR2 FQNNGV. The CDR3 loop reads CASSKPGGGLDPQYF. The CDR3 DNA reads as TGTGCCAGCAGCAAACCTGGCGGAGGACTGGACCCCCAGTACTTC.

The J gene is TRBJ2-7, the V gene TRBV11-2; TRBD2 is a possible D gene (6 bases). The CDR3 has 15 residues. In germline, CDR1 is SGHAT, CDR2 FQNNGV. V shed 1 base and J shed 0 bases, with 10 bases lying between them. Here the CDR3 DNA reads TGTGCCAGCAGCTTAGGAAAGCGGGCCTCCTACGAGCAGTACTTC. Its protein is CASSLGKRASYEQYF.

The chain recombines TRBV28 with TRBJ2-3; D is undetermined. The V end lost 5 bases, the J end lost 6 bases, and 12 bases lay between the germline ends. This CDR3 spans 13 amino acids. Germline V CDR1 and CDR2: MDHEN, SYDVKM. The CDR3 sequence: CASSLPARDTQYF. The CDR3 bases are TGTGCCAGCAGTCTCCCCGCCCGGGATACGCAGTATTTT.

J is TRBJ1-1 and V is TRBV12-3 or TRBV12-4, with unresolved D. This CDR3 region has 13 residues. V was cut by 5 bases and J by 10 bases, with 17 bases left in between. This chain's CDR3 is CASSPSKKRRAFF. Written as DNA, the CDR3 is TGTGCCAGCAGTCCCAGCAAAAAGAGACGAGCTTTCTTT.

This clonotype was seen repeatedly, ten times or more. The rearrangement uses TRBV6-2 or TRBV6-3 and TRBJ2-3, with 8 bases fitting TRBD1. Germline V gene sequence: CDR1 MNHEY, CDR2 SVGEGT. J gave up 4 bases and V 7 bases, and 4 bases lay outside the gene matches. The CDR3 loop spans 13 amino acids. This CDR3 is CASNLQGADTQYF. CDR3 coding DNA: TGTGCCAGCAACCTACAGGGGGCAGATACGCAGTATTTT.

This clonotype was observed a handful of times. In DNA form, the CDR3 reads TGTGCCAGCAGTTTCTCGGACGGGCTGGGAGGCTACACCTTC. It translates to CASSFSDGLGGYTF. This chain links TRBV12-3 or TRBV12-4 with TRBJ1-2; D unclear. V was clipped by 3 bases and J by 8 bases, with 16 bases between them. The CDR3 loop spans 14 amino acids.